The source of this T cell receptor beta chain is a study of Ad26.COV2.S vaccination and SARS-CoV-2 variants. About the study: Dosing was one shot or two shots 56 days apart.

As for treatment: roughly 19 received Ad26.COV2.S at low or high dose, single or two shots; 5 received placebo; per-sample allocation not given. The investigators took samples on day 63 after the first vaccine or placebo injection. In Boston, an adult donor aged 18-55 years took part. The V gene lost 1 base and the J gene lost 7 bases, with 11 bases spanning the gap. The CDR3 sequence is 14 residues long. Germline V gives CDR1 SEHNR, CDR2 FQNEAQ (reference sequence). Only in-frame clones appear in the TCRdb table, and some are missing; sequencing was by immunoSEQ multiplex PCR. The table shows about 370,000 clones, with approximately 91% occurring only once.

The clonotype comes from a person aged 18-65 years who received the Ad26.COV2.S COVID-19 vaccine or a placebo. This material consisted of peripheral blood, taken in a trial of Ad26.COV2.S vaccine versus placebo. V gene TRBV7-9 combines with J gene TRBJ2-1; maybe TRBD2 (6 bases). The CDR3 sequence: CASSLEGGTNEQFF. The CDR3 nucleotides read TGTGCCAGCAGCTTAGAGGGAGGTACTAATGAGCAGTTCTTC.